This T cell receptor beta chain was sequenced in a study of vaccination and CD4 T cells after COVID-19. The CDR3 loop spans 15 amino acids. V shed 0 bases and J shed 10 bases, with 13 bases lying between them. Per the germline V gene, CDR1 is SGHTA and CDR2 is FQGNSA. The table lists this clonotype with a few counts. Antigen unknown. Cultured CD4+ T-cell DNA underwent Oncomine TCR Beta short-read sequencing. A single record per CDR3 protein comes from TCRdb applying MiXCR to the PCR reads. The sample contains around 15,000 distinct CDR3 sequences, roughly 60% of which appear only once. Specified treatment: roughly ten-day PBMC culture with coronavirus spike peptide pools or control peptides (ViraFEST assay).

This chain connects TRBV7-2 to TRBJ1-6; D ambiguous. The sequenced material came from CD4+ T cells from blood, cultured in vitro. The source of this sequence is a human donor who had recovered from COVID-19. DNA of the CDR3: TGTGCCAGCAGCTTAGCGGGAGGAGATTGGTCACCCCTCCACTTT. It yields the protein CASSLAGGDWSPLHF.